This T cell receptor beta chain was identified during a study of blood T cell repertoires in COVID-19. Worth noting for this clone: The same CDR3 also results from other DNA sequences found in this sample.

Source study methods: Estimation of nucleated cell counts relied on the amplification of reference gene primers. This table comes from immunoSEQ multiplex PCR, and its TCRdb copy is limited to in-frame clones, with some not included. The D gene and trimming were derived from the DNA, and the V and J assignments and clone size from that table. The sample consists of about 280,000 clones, approximately 78% of them appearing once. CDR1 is MNHEY and CDR2 is SVGAGI in the germline V gene. CDR3 length: 13 amino acids. Trimming removed 3 bases from V and 2 bases from J, with 7 bases in between. V and J are TRBV6-5 and TRBJ1-2; unclear D gene. This clonotype was obtained from a man between 35 and 55 years old who had been exposed to COVID-19. Sequencing was performed on PBMCs or T cells enriched from blood (not recorded which). The CDR3 DNA reads TGTGCCAGCAGTTATGGCAGGAACTATGGCTACACCTTC. Translation: CASSYGRNYGYTF.